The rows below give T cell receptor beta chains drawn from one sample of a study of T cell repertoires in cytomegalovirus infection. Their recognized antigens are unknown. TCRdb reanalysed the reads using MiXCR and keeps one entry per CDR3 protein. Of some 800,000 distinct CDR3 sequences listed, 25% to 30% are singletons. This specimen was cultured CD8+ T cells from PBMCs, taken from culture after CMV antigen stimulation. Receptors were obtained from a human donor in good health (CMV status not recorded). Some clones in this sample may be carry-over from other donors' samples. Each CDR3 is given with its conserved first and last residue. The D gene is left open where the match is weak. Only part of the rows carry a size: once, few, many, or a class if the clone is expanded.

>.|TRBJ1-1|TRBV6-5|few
CASSYARGMYTEAFF
TGTGCCAGCAGTTACGCCAGGGGTATGTACACTGAAGCTTTCTTT
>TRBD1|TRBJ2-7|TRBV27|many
CASSSYRGPSYEQYF
TGTGCCAGCAGTTCCTACAGGGGCCCCTCCTACGAGCAGTACTTC
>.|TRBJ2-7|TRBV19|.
CASSMSGIYEQYF
TGTGCCAGTAGTATGAGCGGCATATACGAGCAGTACTTC
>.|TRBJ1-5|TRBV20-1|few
CSARDTGQYSNQPQHF
TGCAGTGCTAGAGATACCGGGCAGTATAGCAATCAGCCCCAGCATTTT
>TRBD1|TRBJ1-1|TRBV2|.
CATRTGFEAFF
TGTGCCACCCGGACAGGTTTTGAAGCTTTCTTT
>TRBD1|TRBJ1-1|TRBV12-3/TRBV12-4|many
CASRQGSEAFF
TGTGCCAGCAGACAGGGGAGTGAAGCTTTCTTT
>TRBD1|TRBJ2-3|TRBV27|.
CASKYGTGATDTQYF
TGTGCCAGCAAGTACGGGACAGGAGCCACAGATACGCAGTATTTT
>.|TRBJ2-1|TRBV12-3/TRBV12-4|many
CASSPPGGGERSYNEQFF
TGTGCCAGCAGTCCCCCAGGCGGGGGCGAGCGGTCCTACAATGAGCAGTTCTTC
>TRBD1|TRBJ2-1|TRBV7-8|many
CASTQLVTGGIRKGSYNEQFF
TGTGCCAGCACCCAGCTTGTAACAGGGGGAATCCGTAAAGGTTCCTACAATGAGCAGTTCTTC
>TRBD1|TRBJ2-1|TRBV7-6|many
CASSLGSRDSPYNEQFF
TGTGCCAGCAGCTTAGGGTCCCGGGACAGCCCATACAATGAGCAGTTCTTC
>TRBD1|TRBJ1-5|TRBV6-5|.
CASSPLSDREEGKHF
TGTGCCAGCAGTCCCCTTTCGGACAGGGAGGAGGGGAAGCATTTT
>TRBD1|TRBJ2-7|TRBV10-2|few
CASSENRQGANNEQYF
TGCGCCAGCAGTGAGAATCGGCAGGGGGCGAACAACGAGCAGTACTTC
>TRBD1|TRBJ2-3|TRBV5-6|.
CASSLMRQGVWTDTQYF
TGTGCCAGCAGCTTGATGAGACAGGGTGTATGGACAGATACGCAGTATTTT
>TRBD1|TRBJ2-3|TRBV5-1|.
CASSPQGATDTQYF
TGCGCCAGCAGCCCACAGGGGGCCACAGATACGCAGTATTTT
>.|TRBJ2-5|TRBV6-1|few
CASTKGYGQETQYF
TGTGCCAGCACGAAGGGGTATGGGCAAGAGACCCAGTACTTC
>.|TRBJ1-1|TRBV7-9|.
CASSSEHPNTEAFF
TGTGCCAGCAGCTCAGAACATCCGAACACTGAAGCTTTCTTT
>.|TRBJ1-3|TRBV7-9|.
CASSSRQGTGNTIYF
TGTGCCAGCAGCTCCCGGCAGGGGACTGGAAACACCATATATTTT
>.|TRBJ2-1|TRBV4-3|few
CASSPQGGSYNEQFF
TGCGCCAGCAGCCCCCAGGGGGGCTCCTACAATGAGCAGTTCTTC
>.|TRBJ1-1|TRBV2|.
CASGGQATEAFF
TGTGCCAGCGGCGGGCAGGCCACTGAAGCTTTCTTT
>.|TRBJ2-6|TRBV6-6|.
CASSYNPGPGANVLTF
TGTGCCAGCAGTTACAACCCGGGCCCTGGGGCCAACGTCCTGACTTTC
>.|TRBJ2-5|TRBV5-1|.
CASSLEGDYLQETQYF
TGCGCCAGCAGCTTGGAAGGTGACTACCTTCAAGAGACCCAGTACTTC
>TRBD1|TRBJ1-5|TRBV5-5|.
CASSLAQGDQPQHF
TGTGCCAGCAGCTTGGCACAGGGGGATCAGCCCCAGCATTTT
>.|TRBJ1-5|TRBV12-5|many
CASGLVSMGQFNQPQHF
TGTGCTAGTGGTTTGGTATCTATGGGGCAGTTCAATCAGCCCCAGCATTTT
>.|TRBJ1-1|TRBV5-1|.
CASSLATNEAFF
TGCGCCAGCAGCTTGGCGACAAATGAAGCTTTCTTT